What follows are 28 T cell receptor beta chains derived from one specimen sequenced in a study of post-analysis software for immune sequencing data. General observations from the study: Included in a set of about 5 TRBV segments more frequent in patients than controls were TRBV5-6, TRBV5-1 and TRBV20-1.

Their antigen targets remain unknown. Built from TCR beta cDNA, the libraries had unique molecular identifiers in them. MiXCR, applied by TCRdb to the PCR reads, yields one record per CDR3 protein. The sample consists of hundreds of thousands of distinct CDR3 sequences, about 44% of them appearing once. Sequencing was done on a sample of blood. The receptors originated from a girl aged 10 to 17 with multiple sclerosis.

Worth noting for this clonotype: The CDR3 end shows no conserved phenylalanine or tryptophan, and so a read error is likely. The V and J genes are TRBV29-1 and TRBJ2-5; either TRBD1 or TRBD2 may supply D (6 bases each). Germline loops: CDR1 SQVTM, CDR2 ANQGSEA. Trimming left V 4 bases short and J 4 bases short, with 19 bases between. The CDR3 length is 15 residues. This CDR3 reads CSVVWRGERVETQYV. The CDR3 bases are TGCAGCGTTGTCTGGAGGGGGGAGAGGGTAGAGACCCAGTACGTC.

The chain recombines TRBV12-3 or TRBV12-4 with TRBJ1-2; 8 positions match TRBD1. Trimming removed 7 bases from V and 4 bases from J; junction bases left unmatched: 11. This CDR3 is 15 amino acids long. CDR3 sequence (DNA): TGTGCCAGCACTCGGACAGGGCGCTCCACCTATGGCTACACCTTC. Its protein is CASTRTGRSTYGYTF.

CDR3 sequence reads: CASSSETSGRASQFF. The CDR3 DNA reads TGTGCCAGCAGTTCCGAGACTAGCGGGAGGGCCTCCCAGTTCTTC. The chain combines TRBV12-3 or TRBV12-4 with TRBJ2-1; 14 nucleotides agree with TRBD2. V was pared by 4 bases and J by 13 bases, with 9 bases of the junction left unmatched. The CDR3 sequence is 15 residues long.

This clonotype was seen more than once but under ten times. This chain joins TRBV6-5 and TRBJ2-5; D gene unclear. The germline V and J ends were trimmed by 6 bases and 3 bases, with 8 bases remaining between them. CDR3 size: 12 residues. Germline V gene sequence: CDR1 MNHEY, CDR2 SVGAGI. The CDR3 spells CASRTAKETQYF. The CDR3 nucleotides are TGTGCCAGCAGGACCGCCAAAGAGACCCAGTACTTC.

The J gene is TRBJ1-1, the V gene TRBV4-2, with D perhaps TRBD1 (6 bases). CDR3 length: 15 amino acids. V shed 1 base and J shed 1 base, with 10 bases lying between them. Germline V gene data show CDR1 as LGHNA and CDR2 as YNFKEQ. The CDR3 DNA is TGTGCCAGCAGCCAAGGACAGGAGAAGAACACTGAAGCTTTCTTT. Protein sequence: CASSQGQEKNTEAFF.

The chain links TRBV7-9 to TRBJ2-7; maybe TRBD1 (5 bases). Per germline, CDR1 SEHNR and CDR2 FQNEAQ (reference sequence). This CDR3 is built from 16 residues. Trimming took off 0 bases at V and 0 bases at J, with 12 bases between the two ends. CDR3 sequence reads: CASSLAWRQSSYEQYF. CDR3 DNA: TGTGCCAGCAGCTTAGCGTGGCGACAGTCCTCCTACGAGCAGTACTTC.

A few counts support this clonotype. The rearrangement uses TRBV29-1 and TRBJ1-4; TRBD1 matches 9 bases. The CDR3 covers 14 residues. The germline gives CDR1 SQVTM, CDR2 ANQGSEA. J lost 5 bases, V lost 4 bases, and 5 bases had no gene match. The CDR3 nucleotides are TGCAGCGTTGGGAGGGGGACAGGGAATGAAAAACTGTTTTTT. It is translated as CSVGRGTGNEKLFF.

This clonotype was counted only a few times. The chain couples TRBV27 to TRBJ1-2, with D perhaps matching TRBD1 (5 bases). Trimming removed 4 bases at V and 1 base at J, with 16 bases between. Germline CDR1 reads MNHEY; CDR2 reads SMNVEV (reference sequence). This CDR3 is 16 amino acids long. Here the CDR3 reads CASSSVRGGYNYGYTF. The CDR3, as DNA: TGTGCCAGCAGTTCTGTAAGGGGCGGTTATAACTATGGCTACACCTTC.

This chain links TRBV30 with TRBJ1-2; 7 bases are shared with TRBD1. This CDR3 spans 12 amino acids. V gave up 0 bases and J gave up 7 bases; unmatched junction bases: 2. In germline, CDR1 is GTSNPN, CDR2 SVGIG (reference sequence). CDR3 sequence: CAWSVRTGGYTF. CDR3 sequence (DNA): TGTGCCTGGAGTGTCCGGACAGGTGGCTACACCTTC.

V and J are TRBV10-3 and TRBJ2-3; D not certain. The germline V and J ends were trimmed by 8 bases and 6 bases, with 15 bases remaining between them. The germline V gene has CDR1 ENHRY and CDR2 SYGVKD. There are 13 residues in the CDR3. The CDR3 sequence is CAIEKESDDTQYF. The CDR3 region has the DNA TGTGCCATCGAGAAGGAGAGCGACGATACGCAGTATTTT.

This chain's CDR3 is CASSEASATLIDYGYTF. The CDR3, as DNA: TGTGCCAGCAGTGAAGCGTCGGCCACCCTTATAGACTATGGCTACACCTTC. The rearrangement links TRBV2 to TRBJ1-2, with no clear D. Per the germline V gene, CDR1 is SNHLY and CDR2 is FYNNEI. This CDR3 comprises 17 residues. With 0 bases removed from V and 3 bases from J, the gap between germline ends came to 17 bases.

The V and J genes are TRBV5-1 and TRBJ1-2, with D possibly matching TRBD1 (5 bases). Looked up from germline, CDR1 is SGHRS and CDR2 is YFSETQ. CDR3 length: 12 amino acids. Trimming shortened V by 5 bases and J by 4 bases, and 9 bases separated the two germline ends. The CDR3 loop is CASSWDLYGYTF. The CDR3 DNA follows: TGCGCCAGCAGTTGGGACCTCTATGGCTACACCTTC. Variable domain in full (rest from reference TRBV5-1 and TRBJ1-2): KAGVTQTPRYLIKTRGQQVTLSCSPISGHRSVSWYQQTPGQGLQFLFEYFSETQRNKGNFPGRFSGRQFSNSRSEMNVSTLELGDSALYLCASSWDLYGYTFGSGTRLTVV.

This chain uses TRBV2 with TRBJ2-1; TRBD2 is a possible D gene (5 bases). CDR1 and CDR2 (germline): SNHLY, FYNNEI. V lost 7 bases and J lost 0, with 19 bases in between. The CDR3 loop spans 17 amino acids. The chain's CDR3 is CASNPLSLATSYNEQFF. In nucleotides, the CDR3 is TGTGCCAGCAACCCTCTCTCGCTAGCAACCTCCTACAATGAGCAGTTCTTC.

This chain uses TRBV5-1 with TRBJ2-3; no reliable D call. The CDR3 totals 14 residues. V was clipped by 0 bases and J by 3 bases, with 8 bases between them. Looked up from germline, CDR1 is SGHRS and CDR2 is YFSETQ. CDR3 DNA sequence: TGCGCCAGCAGCTTGGTCCAGAAGACAGATACGCAGTATTTT. Amino acid sequence: CASSLVQKTDTQYF.

The CDR3 nucleotides are TGTGCCAGCAGTTTAGATCGACAGCTAAACACTGAAGCTTTCTTT. Residues: CASSLDRQLNTEAFF. The chain recombines TRBV12-3 or TRBV12-4 with TRBJ1-1, with D tentatively TRBD1 (5 bases). This CDR3 spans 15 amino acids. The germline V and J ends were trimmed by 1 base and 2 bases, with 11 bases remaining between them.

This clonotype has more than one count but fewer than ten. The rearrangement joins TRBV10-3 to TRBJ2-3; D might be TRBD2 (5 bases). This CDR3 region has 15 residues. V lost 3 bases to trimming and J lost 0 bases, with 10 bases between them. Germline V gene sequence: CDR1 ENHRY, CDR2 SYGVKD. DNA for the CDR3: TGTGCCATCAGTGAACAGCGGTCTAGCACAGATACGCAGTATTTT. Its protein product is CAISEQRSSTDTQYF.

The chain links TRBV5-1 to TRBJ2-1, with TRBD2 as a possible D gene (6 bases). The V end was cut by 6 bases, the J end by 5 bases, with 21 bases between. Germline V gene sequence: CDR1 SGHRS, CDR2 YFSETQ. The CDR3 sequence is 16 residues long. CDR3 nucleotides: TGCGCCAGCACCCGAGACTTGGGGCGGGGCCACAATGAGCAGTTCTTC. Translation gives CASTRDLGRGHNEQFF.

This clonotype appeared a few times. The CDR3 sequence is CASSPSAGRYGYTF. The CDR3 DNA reads TGTGCCAGCAGTCCCTCCGCAGGGCGCTATGGCTACACCTTC. V is TRBV12-3 or TRBV12-4 and J is TRBJ1-2, with D maybe TRBD1 (5 bases). Trimming left V 5 bases short and J 4 bases short, with 14 bases between. This CDR3 contains 14 residues.

The V gene is TRBV7-2, the J gene TRBJ2-3; D is ambiguous. Trimming stripped 4 bases from V and 4 bases from J, with 9 bases between. The length of the CDR3 is 13 residues. Germline V gene data show CDR1 as SGHTA and CDR2 as FQGNSA. Written as DNA, the CDR3 is TGTGCCAGCAGCTCTTCGCCCGCAGATACGCAGTATTTT. This codes for CASSSSPADTQYF.

The gene calls are TRBV12-3 or TRBV12-4 and TRBJ1-2, with unresolved D. V was cut by 8 bases and J by 2 bases, with 6 bases left in between. The CDR3 covers 11 residues. The CDR3, as DNA: TGTGCCAGCCCCCGGAACTATGGCTACACCTTC. This gives the protein CASPRNYGYTF.

A few counts support this clonotype. V and J are TRBV20-1 and TRBJ2-4; 9 bases are shared with TRBD1. Near its end, the DNA agrees better with TRBJ2-7, so the J call may be wrong. Germline CDR1 reads DFQATT; CDR2 reads SNEGSKA (reference sequence). This CDR3 has 15 residues. The CDR3 loop is CSARDEGQGSNEQYF. CDR3 coding DNA: TGCAGTGCTAGAGATGAAGGACAGGGGAGCAACGAGCAGTACTTC.

V gene TRBV12-3 or TRBV12-4 combines with J gene TRBJ2-5; 7 bases are a match to TRBD1. V lost 6 bases to trimming and J lost 5 bases; unmatched junction nucleotides: 9. CDR3 length equals 14 residues. As DNA, the CDR3 is TGTGCCAGCAGCAAGTCAACAGGGGTGGAGACCCAGTACTTC. This codes for CASSKSTGVETQYF.

This clonotype was seen a few times. This chain uses TRBV20-1 with TRBJ2-7, with D perhaps being TRBD1 or TRBD2 (5 bases each). This CDR3 has 13 amino acids. The germline V gene encodes CDR1 DFQATT and CDR2 SNEGSKA (reference sequence). Trimming took 6 bases from V and 2 from J, leaving 14 bases between them. The CDR3 loop reads CSADLGAPYEQYF. In DNA form, the CDR3 reads TGCAGTGCAGACCTCGGGGCGCCCTACGAGCAGTACTTC.

This chain joins TRBV4-1 and TRBJ2-7; 7 positions match TRBD2. V lost 4 bases and J lost 7; bases outside the gene matches: 10. Germline V gives CDR1 MGHRA, CDR2 YSYEKL. The CDR3 is made up of 14 amino acids. The CDR3 region has the DNA TGCGCCAGCAGCCGATTGGGGGGGACGAATGAGCAGTACTTC. It specifies CASSRLGGTNEQYF.

Remarks on this clonotype: One end of the junction fails to match germline, which may point to a read error. The chain links TRBV7-7 to TRBJ2-2; TRBD2 matches 13 bases. The CDR3 has 17 amino acids. Per the germline V gene, CDR1 is SSHAT and CDR2 is FNYEAQ (reference sequence). The CDR3 sequence is CASSLDRTSGSTGELFF. The CDR3 nucleotides are TGTGCTAGCAGCTTAGACAGGACTAGCGGGAGCACCGGGGAGCTGTTTTTT.

This clonotype turned up a few times. CDR3 amino acids: CATSRALWGTAKNIQYF. CDR3 sequence (DNA): TGTGCCACCAGCAGAGCTCTATGGGGGACGGCCAAAAACATTCAGTACTTC. The chain carries TRBV15 and TRBJ2-4; D may match TRBD1 or TRBD2 (5 bases each). The germline gives CDR1 LNHNV, CDR2 YYDKDF (reference sequence). This CDR3 has 17 amino acids. V was trimmed by 1 base and J by 1 base, leaving 14 bases between them.

This clonotype was seen more than once but under ten times. This chain joins TRBV10-3 and TRBJ2-4, with TRBD2 matching 9 bases. The DNA end lines up better with TRBJ2-7; the J call may be wrong. CDR3 length: 14 residues. Germline CDR1 ENHRY, CDR2 SYGVKD. CDR3 in amino acids: CAISEGLARYEQYF. The CDR3 DNA reads TGTGCCATCAGTGAAGGACTAGCGCGGTACGAGCAGTACTTC.

The V and J genes are TRBV7-2 and TRBJ2-3, with TRBD2 as a possible D gene (7 bases). Trimming took 4 bases from V and 10 from J, leaving 15 bases between them. Germline values: CDR1 SGHTA, CDR2 FQGNSA. The CDR3 covers 13 residues. CDR3 region: CASSWARGGAQYF. The CDR3 DNA is TGTGCCAGCAGCTGGGCCAGGGGAGGGGCGCAGTATTTT. Using reference TRBV7-2 and TRBJ2-3 for the parts outside the CDR3, the full variable domain is GAGVSQSPSNKVTEKGKDVELRCDPISGHTALYWYRQSLGQGLEFLIYFQGNSAPDKSGLPSDRFSAERTGGSVSTLTIQRTQQEDSAVYLCASSWARGGAQYFGPGTRLTVL.